This TCR beta chain emerged from a study of blood T cell repertoires in COVID-19. TCRdb's table, derived via immunoSEQ multiplex PCR, lists solely in-frame clones and lacks some. The sample contains more than 150,000 clones, more than 75% of which appear only once. This TCR was sampled from a woman under 30 who had recovered from COVID-19. Sequenced input: peripheral blood.

The CDR3 DNA sequence: TGTGCCAGCAGTTACTCGTACGGGAACTATGGCTACACCTTC. Translating gives CASSYSYGNYGYTF. The gene calls are TRBV6-5 and TRBJ1-2; D remains ambiguous. The CDR3 spans 14 residues. Trimming removed 0 bases from V and 2 bases from J, with 7 bases in between. Germline CDR1 is MNHEY and CDR2 is SVGAGI.